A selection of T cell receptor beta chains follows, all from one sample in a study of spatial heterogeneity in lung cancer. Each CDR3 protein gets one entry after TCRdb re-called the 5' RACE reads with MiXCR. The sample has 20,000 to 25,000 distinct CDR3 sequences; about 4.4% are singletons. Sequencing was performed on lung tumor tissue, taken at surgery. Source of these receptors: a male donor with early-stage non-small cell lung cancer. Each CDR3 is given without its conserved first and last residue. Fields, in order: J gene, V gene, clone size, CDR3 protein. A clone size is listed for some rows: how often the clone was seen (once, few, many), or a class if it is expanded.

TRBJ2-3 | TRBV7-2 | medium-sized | ASSLRDTQY
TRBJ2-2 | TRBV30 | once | AWSALGQAQTGELF
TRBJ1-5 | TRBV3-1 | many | ASSHRDQPQH
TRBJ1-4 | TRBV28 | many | ASRFLEKLF
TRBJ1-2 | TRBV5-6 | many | ASSFWQGVDGYT
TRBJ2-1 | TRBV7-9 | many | ASRVDNEQF
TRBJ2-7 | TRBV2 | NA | ASSWDFSYEQY
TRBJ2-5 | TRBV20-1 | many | SATRTAAQETQY
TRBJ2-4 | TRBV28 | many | ASSLAGTGASGGTKNIQY
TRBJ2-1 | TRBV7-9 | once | ATSGRGNEQF
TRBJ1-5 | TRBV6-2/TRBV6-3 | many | ASSPTGKAQH
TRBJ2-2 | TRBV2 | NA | ASSGFQTTGTGELF
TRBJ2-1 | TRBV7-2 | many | ASSLRASEYNEQF
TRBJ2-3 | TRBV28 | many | ASNQHSRQY
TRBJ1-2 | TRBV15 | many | ATSRLTNYGYT
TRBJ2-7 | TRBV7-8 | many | ASRLGGEYNEQY
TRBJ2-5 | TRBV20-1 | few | SASKGETQY
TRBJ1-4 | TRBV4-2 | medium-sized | ASSRRTGGREKLF
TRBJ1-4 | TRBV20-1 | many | SAPPADRVNEKLF
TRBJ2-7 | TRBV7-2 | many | VSSLNAYEQY
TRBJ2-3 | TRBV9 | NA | ASSARQIKGGTDTQY
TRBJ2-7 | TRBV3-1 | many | ASSPSPSSGQY
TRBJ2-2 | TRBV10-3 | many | AIRQGTGELF
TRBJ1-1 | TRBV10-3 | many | AIKGLGGTEAF
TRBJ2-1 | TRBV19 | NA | ASIPAGTGSYNEQF
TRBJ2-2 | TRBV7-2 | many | ASSSQAGELF
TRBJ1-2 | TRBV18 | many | ASSPSGPANYGYT
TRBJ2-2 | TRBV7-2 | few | ASSRRLATGELF
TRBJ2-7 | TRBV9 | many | ASSGRAGTYEQY
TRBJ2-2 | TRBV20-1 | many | SAPRGEGRTGELF
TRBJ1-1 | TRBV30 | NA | ASPGNTEAF
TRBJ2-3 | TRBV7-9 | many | AQPMGSGKADTQY
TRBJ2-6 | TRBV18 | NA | ASSLDMVFNSGANVLT
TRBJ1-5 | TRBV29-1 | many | SVLQGGNQPQH
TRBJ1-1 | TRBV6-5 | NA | ASSSSIKGWSTEAF
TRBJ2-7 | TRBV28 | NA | ASSPAAGTGENEQY
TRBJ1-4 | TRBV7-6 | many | ASSLVRGTNEKLF
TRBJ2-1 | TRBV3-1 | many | ASRDSNLLYNEQF